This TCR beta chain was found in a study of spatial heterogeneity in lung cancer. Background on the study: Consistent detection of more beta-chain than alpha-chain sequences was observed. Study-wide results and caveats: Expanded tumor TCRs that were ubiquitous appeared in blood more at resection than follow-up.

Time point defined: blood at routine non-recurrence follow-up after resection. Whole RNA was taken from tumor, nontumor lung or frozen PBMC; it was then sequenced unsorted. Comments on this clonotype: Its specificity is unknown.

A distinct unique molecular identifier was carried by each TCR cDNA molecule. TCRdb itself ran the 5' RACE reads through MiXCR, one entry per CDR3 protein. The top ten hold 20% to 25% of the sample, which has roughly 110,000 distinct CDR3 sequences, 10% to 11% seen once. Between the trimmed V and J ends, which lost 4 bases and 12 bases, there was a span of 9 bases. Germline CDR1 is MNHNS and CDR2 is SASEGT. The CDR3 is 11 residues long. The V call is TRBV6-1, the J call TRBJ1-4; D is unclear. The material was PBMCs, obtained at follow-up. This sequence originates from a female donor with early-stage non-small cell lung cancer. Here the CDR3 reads CASSVPTELFF. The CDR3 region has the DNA TGTGCCAGCAGTGTCCCCACTGAACTGTTTTTT.